The rows below give T cell receptor beta chains drawn from one sample of a study of control samples from healthy donors and cancer patients. The method was immunoSEQ multiplex PCR; TCRdb's version includes in-frame clones alone and lacks a portion of them. The sample holds approximately 79,000 clones, about 88% seen once. Specimen: blood. These receptors were obtained from a man in his fifties in good health. Both conserved end residues are part of each CDR3. The D gene is left open where the match is weak. Not every row has a clone size; where given, it reads once, few, many or a size class.

cdr3_nt cdr3_aa j_call clone_size d_call v_call
TGTGCCAGTAGTACGACTCGAAGAGATACGCAGTATTTT CASSTTRRDTQYF TRBJ2-3 . . TRBV19
TGTGCCTGGAACCCCGGGACAGTCGATTCACCCCTCCACTTT CAWNPGTVDSPLHF TRBJ1-6 . TRBD1 TRBV30
TGCGCCAGCAGCCAAGATGGGGCGGAGCTAGATACGCAGTATTTT CASSQDGAELDTQYF TRBJ2-3 . . TRBV4-1
TGTGCCAGCAGTTTATTCCTGAACACCGGGGAGCTGTTTTTT CASSLFLNTGELFF TRBJ2-2 few . TRBV27
TGTGCCACCAGCAGAGCGGCCAGGGAGCATCAGCCCCAGCATTTT CATSRAAREHQPQHF TRBJ1-5 . . TRBV15
TGTGCCAGCAGCTTGGGCCTAAGGACTAGCGGGCTGAATGAGCAGTTCTTC CASSLGLRTSGLNEQFF TRBJ2-1 . TRBD2 TRBV5-4
TGCGCCAGCAGTGATCGGTGGGGCAGGGGGGGCAATGAGCAGTTCTTC CASSDRWGRGGNEQFF TRBJ2-1 . . TRBV10-1
TGTGCCAGCAGCCAAGAAATGGGATTAATGAACACTGAAGCTTTCTTT CASSQEMGLMNTEAFF TRBJ1-1 . . TRBV4-2
TGCGCCAGCAGCCGGGATTATAGCGGGGGGGCCGTTGAGCAGTTCTTC CASSRDYSGGAVEQFF TRBJ2-1 once TRBD2 TRBV4-1
TGTGCCAGCAGCTTAGGGGCAGCAACTAATGAAAAACTGTTTTTT CASSLGAATNEKLFF TRBJ1-4 . . TRBV7-9
TGTGCCAGCAGACATGGACAGCTCCCTGAAGCTTTCTTT CASRHGQLPEAFF TRBJ1-1 . . TRBV6-5
TGTGCCAGTCGACAGAGAGAAATGAACACTGAAGCTTTCTTT CASRQREMNTEAFF TRBJ1-1 once . TRBV19
TGTGCCAGCAGCGTAACGCCAGGGATTCTCTACGAGCAGTACTTC CASSVTPGILYEQYF TRBJ2-7 . . TRBV9
TGTGCCAGCAGCTTAGTGGGGGGCGTCGGGACCGGGGAGCTGTTTTTT CASSLVGGVGTGELFF TRBJ2-2 . . TRBV7-9
TGTGCCAGCAGCCGCAGCCCGGGACTGATGAGCAATCAGCCCCAGCATTTT CASSRSPGLMSNQPQHF TRBJ1-5 . . TRBV5-8
TGTGCCAGCAGCGGATGGGACGGGGGGAGCTCTGGAAACACCATATATTTT CASSGWDGGSSGNTIYF TRBJ1-3 . . TRBV13
TGTGCCAGCAGTTTATTGGTGGGGGGCTCTGGCTACACCTTC CASSLLVGGSGYTF TRBJ1-2 . . TRBV27
TGTGCCAGCAGCCTCGGACGGGGTTGGGAGCAGTACTTC CASSLGRGWEQYF TRBJ2-7 . . TRBV11-3